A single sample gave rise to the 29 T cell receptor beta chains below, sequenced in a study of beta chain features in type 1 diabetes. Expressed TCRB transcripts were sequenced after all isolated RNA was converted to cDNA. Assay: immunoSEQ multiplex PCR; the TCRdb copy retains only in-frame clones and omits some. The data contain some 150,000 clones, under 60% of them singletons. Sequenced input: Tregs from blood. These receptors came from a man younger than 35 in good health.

CDR3 sequence (DNA): TGTGCCAGCAGTTTACTCGGACAGGCAGCTAACTATGGCTACACCTTC. Its protein product is CASSLLGQAANYGYTF. This chain connects TRBV28 to TRBJ1-2; 7 nucleotides align to TRBD1. Germline lookup yields CDR1 MDHEN and CDR2 SYDVKM. The CDR3 length is 16 residues. V shed 2 bases and J 0 bases; nucleotides not matched to a gene: 6.

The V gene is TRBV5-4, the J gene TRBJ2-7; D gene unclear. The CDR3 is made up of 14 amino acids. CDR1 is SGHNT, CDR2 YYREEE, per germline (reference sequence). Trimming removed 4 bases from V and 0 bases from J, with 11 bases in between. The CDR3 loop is CASSPRQDSYEQYF. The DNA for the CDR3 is TGTGCCAGCAGCCCGCGACAAGACTCCTACGAGCAGTACTTC.

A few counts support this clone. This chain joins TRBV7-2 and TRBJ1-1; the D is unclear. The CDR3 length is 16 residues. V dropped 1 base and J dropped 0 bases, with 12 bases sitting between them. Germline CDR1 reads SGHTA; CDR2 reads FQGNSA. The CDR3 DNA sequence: TGTGCCAGCAGCTTAGGCGGGGTTCTCGTGAACACTGAAGCTTTCTTT. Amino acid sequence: CASSLGGVLVNTEAFF.

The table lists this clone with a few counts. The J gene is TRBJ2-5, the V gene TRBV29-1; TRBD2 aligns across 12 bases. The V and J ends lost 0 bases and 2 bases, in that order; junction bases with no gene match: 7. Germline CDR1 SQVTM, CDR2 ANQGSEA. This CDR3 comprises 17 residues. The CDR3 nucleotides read TGCAGCGTTGAAGAGGGGACTAGCGGGCGTAATCAAGAGACCCAGTACTTC. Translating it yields CSVEEGTSGRNQETQYF.

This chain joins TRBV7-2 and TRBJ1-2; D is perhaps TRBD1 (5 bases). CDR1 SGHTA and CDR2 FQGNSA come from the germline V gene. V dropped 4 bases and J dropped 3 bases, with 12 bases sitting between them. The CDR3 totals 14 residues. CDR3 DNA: TGTGCCAGCAGCTCGTCCGGCAGGGACTATGGCTACACCTTC. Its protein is CASSSSGRDYGYTF.

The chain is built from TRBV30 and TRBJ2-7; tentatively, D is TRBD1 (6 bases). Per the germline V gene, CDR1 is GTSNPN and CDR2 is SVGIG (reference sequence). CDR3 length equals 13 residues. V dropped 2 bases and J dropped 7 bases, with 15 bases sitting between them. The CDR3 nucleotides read TGTGCCTGGAGTTTCACAGGGTTCCGGGAGCAGTACTTC. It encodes CAWSFTGFREQYF.

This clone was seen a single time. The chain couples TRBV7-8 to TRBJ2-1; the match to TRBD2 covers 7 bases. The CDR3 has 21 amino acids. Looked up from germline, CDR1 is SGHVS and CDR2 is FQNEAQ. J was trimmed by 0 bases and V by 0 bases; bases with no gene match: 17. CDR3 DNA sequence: TGTGCCAGCAGCTTAGCGCGGTCCTGGACTAGAGCCCTGAGCTCCTACAATGAGCAGTTCTTC. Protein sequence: CASSLARSWTRALSSYNEQFF.

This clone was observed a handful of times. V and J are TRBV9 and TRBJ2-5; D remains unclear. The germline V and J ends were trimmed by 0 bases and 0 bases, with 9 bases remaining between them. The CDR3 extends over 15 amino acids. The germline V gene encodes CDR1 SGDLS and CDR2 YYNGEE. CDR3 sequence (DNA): TGTGCCAGCAGCGTAGAAGTCAGGTACCAAGAGACCCAGTACTTC. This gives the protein CASSVEVRYQETQYF.

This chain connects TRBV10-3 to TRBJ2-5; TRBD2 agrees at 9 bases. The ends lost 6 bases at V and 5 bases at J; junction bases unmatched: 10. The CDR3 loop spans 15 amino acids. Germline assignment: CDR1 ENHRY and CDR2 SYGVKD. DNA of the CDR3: TGTGCCATCAGCGCCGGGACTAGCTCCGGGGAGACCCAGTACTTC. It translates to CAISAGTSSGETQYF.

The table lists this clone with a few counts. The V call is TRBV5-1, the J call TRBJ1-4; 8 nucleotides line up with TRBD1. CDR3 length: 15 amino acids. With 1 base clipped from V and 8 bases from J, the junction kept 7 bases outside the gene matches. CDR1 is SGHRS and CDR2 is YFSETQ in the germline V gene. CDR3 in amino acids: CASSLLGTGDEKLFF. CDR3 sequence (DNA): TGCGCCAGCAGCTTGCTCGGGACAGGAGACGAAAAACTGTTTTTT.

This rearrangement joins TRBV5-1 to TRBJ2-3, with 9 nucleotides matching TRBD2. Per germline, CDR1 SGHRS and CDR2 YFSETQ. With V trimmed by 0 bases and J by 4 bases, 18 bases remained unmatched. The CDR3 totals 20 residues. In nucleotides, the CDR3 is TGCGCCAGCAGCTTGGTTCCAGGACTAGCGAGAGGAGGTAGGGCAGATACGCAGTATTTT. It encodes CASSLVPGLARGGRADTQYF.

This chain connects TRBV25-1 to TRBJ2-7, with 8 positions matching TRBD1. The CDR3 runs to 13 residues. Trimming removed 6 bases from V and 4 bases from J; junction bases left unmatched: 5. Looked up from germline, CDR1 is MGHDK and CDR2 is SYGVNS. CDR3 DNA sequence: TGTGCCAGCAGCCGAAGACAGGGGTACGAGCAGTACTTC. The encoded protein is CASSRRQGYEQYF.

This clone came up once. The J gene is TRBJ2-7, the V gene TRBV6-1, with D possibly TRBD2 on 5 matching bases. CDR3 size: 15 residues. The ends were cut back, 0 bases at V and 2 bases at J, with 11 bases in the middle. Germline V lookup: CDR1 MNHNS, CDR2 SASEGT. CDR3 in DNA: TGTGCCAGCAGTGAAGCGGCGGGCATTACCTACGAGCAGTACTTC. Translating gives CASSEAAGITYEQYF.

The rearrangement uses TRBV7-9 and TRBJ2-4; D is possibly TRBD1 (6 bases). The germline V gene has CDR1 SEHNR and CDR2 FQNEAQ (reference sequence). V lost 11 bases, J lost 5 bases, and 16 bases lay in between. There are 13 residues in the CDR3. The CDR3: CAFTRGIENIQYF. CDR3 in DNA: TGTGCCTTCACCAGGGGTATTGAAAACATTCAGTACTTC.

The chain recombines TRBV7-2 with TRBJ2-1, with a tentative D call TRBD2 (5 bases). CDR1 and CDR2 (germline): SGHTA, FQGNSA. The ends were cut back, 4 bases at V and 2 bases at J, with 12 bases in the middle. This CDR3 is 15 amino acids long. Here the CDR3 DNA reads TGTGCCAGCAGCTCCCGTCGGGGAGCCTACAATGAGCAGTTCTTC. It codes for CASSSRRGAYNEQFF.

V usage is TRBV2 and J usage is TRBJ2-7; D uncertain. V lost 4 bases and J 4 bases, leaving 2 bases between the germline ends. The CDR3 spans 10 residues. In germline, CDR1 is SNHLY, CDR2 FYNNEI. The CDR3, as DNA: TGTGCCAGCAGTGCTTACGAGCAGTACTTC. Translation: CASSAYEQYF.

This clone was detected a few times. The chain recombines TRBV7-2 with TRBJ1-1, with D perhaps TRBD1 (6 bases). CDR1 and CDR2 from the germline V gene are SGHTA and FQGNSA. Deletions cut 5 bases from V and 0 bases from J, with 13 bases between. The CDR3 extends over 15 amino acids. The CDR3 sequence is CASSGLQGMNTEAFF. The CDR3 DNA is TGTGCCAGCAGCGGGCTTCAGGGGATGAACACTGAAGCTTTCTTT.

CDR3 residues: CASSEVGEIRAFF. In DNA form, the CDR3 reads TGTGCCAGCAGTGAAGTCGGGGAGATCCGGGCTTTCTTT. The chain employs TRBV6-1 and TRBJ1-1; D uncertain. The CDR3 has 13 amino acids. Germline V lookup: CDR1 MNHNS, CDR2 SASEGT. The V end lost 1 base, the J end lost 11 bases, and 14 bases lay between the germline ends.

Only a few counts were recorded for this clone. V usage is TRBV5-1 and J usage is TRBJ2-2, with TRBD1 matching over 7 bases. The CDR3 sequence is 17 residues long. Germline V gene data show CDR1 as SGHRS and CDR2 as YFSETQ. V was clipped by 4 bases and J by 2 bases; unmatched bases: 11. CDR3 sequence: CASSARKTGPNTGELFF. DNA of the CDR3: TGCGCCAGCAGCGCGCGTAAGACAGGGCCAAACACCGGGGAGCTGTTTTTT.

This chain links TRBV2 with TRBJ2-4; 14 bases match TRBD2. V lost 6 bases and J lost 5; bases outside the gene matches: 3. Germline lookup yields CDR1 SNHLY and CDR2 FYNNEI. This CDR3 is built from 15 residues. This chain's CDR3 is CASRAGLAGENIQYF. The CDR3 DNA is TGTGCCAGCAGAGCGGGACTAGCGGGGGAAAACATTCAGTACTTC.

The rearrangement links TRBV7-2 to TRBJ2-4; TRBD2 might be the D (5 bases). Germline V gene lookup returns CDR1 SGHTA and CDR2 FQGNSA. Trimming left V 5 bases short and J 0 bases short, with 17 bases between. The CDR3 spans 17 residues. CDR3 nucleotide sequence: TGTGCCAGCAGCCGCACCGGGGAGTCTCTAGCCAAAAACATTCAGTACTTC. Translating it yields CASSRTGESLAKNIQYF.

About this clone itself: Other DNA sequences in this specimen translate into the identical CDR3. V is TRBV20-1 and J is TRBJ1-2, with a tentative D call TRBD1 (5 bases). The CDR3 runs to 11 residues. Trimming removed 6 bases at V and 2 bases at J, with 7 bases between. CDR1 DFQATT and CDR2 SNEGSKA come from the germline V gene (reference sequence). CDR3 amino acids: CSATANYGYTF. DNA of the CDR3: TGCAGTGCGACAGCGAACTATGGCTACACCTTC.

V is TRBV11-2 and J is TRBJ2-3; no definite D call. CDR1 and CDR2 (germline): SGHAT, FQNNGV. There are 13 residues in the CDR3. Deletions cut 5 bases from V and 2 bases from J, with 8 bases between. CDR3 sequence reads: CASSLRTTDTQYF. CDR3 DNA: TGTGCCAGCAGCCTGAGAACCACAGATACGCAGTATTTT.

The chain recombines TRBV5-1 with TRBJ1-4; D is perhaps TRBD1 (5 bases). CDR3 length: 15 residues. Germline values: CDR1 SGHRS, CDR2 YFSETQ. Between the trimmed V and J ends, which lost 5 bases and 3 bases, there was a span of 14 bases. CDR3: CASRGGGTSNEKLFF. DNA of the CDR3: TGCGCCAGCAGGGGTGGAGGGACCTCTAATGAAAAACTGTTTTTT.

CDR3 bases: TGTGCCAGCAGTTTCGACAGGGGAGGCCGAGCTTTCTTT. It specifies CASSFDRGGRAFF. This chain links TRBV27 with TRBJ1-1; 8 nucleotides agree with TRBD1. Germline V gene sequence: CDR1 MNHEY, CDR2 SMNVEV (reference sequence). This CDR3 comprises 13 residues. V shed 3 bases and J 10 bases; nucleotides not matched to a gene: 7.

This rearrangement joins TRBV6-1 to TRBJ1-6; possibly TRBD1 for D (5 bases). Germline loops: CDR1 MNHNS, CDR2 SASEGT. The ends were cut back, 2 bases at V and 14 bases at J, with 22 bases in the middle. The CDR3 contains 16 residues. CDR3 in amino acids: CASSELGGTNRFTLHF. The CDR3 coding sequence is TGTGCCAGCAGTGAATTGGGGGGGACGAACCGGTTCACCCTCCACTTT.

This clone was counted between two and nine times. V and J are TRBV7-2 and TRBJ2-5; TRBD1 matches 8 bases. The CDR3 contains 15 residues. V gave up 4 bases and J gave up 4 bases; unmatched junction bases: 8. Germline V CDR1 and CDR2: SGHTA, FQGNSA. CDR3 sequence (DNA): TGTGCCAGCAGCTCCGGACAGGGCCATGGAGAGACCCAGTACTTC. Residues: CASSSGQGHGETQYF. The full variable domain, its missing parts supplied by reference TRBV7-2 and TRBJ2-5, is GAGVSQSPSNKVTEKGKDVELRCDPISGHTALYWYRQSLGQGLEFLIYFQGNSAPDKSGLPSDRFSAERTGGSVSTLTIQRTQQEDSAVYLCASSSGQGHGETQYFGPGTRLLVL.

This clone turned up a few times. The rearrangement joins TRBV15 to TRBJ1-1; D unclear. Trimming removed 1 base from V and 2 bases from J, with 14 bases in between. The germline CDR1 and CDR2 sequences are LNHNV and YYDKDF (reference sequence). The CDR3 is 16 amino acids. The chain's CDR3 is CATSRALSRYNTEAFF. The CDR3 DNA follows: TGTGCCACCAGCAGAGCCCTGAGTCGGTATAACACTGAAGCTTTCTTT. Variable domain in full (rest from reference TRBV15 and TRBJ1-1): DAMVIQNPRYQVTQFGKPVTLSCSQTLNHNVMYWYQQKSSQAPKLLFHYYDKDFNNEADTPDNFQSRRPNTSFCFLDIRSPGLGDTAMYLCATSRALSRYNTEAFFGQGTRLTVV.

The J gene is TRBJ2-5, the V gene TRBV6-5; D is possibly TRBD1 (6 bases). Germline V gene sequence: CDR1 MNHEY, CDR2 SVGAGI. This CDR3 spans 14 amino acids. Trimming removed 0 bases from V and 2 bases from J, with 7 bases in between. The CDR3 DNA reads TGTGCCAGCAGTTACTCGACAGGACAAGAGACCCAGTACTTC. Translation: CASSYSTGQETQYF.